Listed here are 3 T cell receptor beta chains from one sample, sequenced in a study of blood T cell repertoires in COVID-19. Data came from immunoSEQ multiplex PCR; TCRdb stores just in-frame clones and leaves some out. The data show tens of thousands of clones, around 84% seen once. Sequencing was carried out using peripheral blood. The source is a middle-aged man with acute or convalescent COVID-19.

J is TRBJ2-3 and V is TRBV30, with 7 nucleotides matching TRBD2. V lost 1 base, J lost 9 bases, and 7 bases stayed unmatched. The germline CDR1 and CDR2 sequences are GTSNPN and SVGIG (reference sequence). CDR3 length: 13 amino acids. In nucleotides, the CDR3 is TGTGCCTGGAGTGCTAGCGGTCCGGGGACGCAGTATTTT. Protein product: CAWSASGPGTQYF.

The chain is built from TRBV10-2 and TRBJ2-7, with TRBD2 matching 14 bases. The germline CDR1 and CDR2 sequences are WSHSY and SAAADI. This CDR3 has 14 residues. V gave up 7 bases and J gave up 13 bases; unmatched junction bases: 12. The DNA of the CDR3 is TGCGCCAGCAAAGCTCCGGGACTAGCGGGAGAGGTTTACTTC. Translated, it gives CASKAPGLAGEVYF.

The chain is built from TRBV19 and TRBJ2-5; TRBD1 matches 10 bases. Germline V gives CDR1 LNHDA, CDR2 SQIVND (reference sequence). V dropped 9 bases and J dropped 1; count of bases not matched to a gene: 8. The CDR3 covers 15 residues. This CDR3 is CASTGGTGAQETQYF. DNA for the CDR3: TGTGCCAGCACCGGAGGGACAGGGGCCCAAGAGACCCAGTACTTC.